The following is a T cell receptor (beta chain) sequence with its context. The entry originates in a study of blood T cell repertoires in COVID-19. Study as a whole: Whether acute or convalescent, the COVID-19 samples came from the United States, Italy and Spain. In each case, the material was cDNA or gDNA derived from T cells, B-cell-depleted T cells, or PBMCs.

The junction had 8 bases not matched to a gene; V was cut back by 8 bases and J by 10 bases. Looked up from germline, CDR1 is WSHSY and CDR2 is SAAADI. The CDR3 runs to 13 residues. Clones were read by immunoSEQ multiplex PCR, and TCRdb kept only the in-frame ones, dropping some. The data show approximately 150,000 clones, about four fifths seen once. The source of this sequence is a man between 65 and 80 years old with acute or convalescent COVID-19. Sequencing was carried out using peripheral blood. The chain recombines TRBV10-2 with TRBJ2-1, with 10 bases that match TRBD1. CDR3 residues: CASERGQGWEQFF. The CDR3 DNA is TGCGCCAGCGAAAGGGGACAGGGGTGGGAGCAGTTCTTC.